Listed below are T cell receptor beta chains from one sample, sequenced in a study of blood T cells in healthy people across ages. TCRdb reprocessed the 5' RACE reads via MiXCR and lists one record per CDR3 protein. The table lists some 1.4 million distinct CDR3 sequences, approximately 38% of them singletons, with around 8% in the top ten. Sequenced: blood. These receptors were obtained from a young woman in good health. The CDR3 runs from the conserved cysteine through the conserved F or W. Each record gives: V gene, D gene, J gene, clone size, CDR3 DNA, CDR3 protein. D genes are given only for firm matches. Part of the rows lack a size; the others show once, few, many or a class for expanded clones.

V gene: TRBV20-1; D gene: TRBD2; J gene: TRBJ2-5; clone size: -; CDR3 DNA: TGCAGTGCCCGAACCCCGGGACTAGGGGTAACCTTAGAGCAGTACTTC; CDR3 protein: CSARTPGLGVTLEQYF
V gene: TRBV7-2; D gene: TRBD2; J gene: TRBJ2-1; clone size: -; CDR3 DNA: TGTGCCAGCAGCTTCTTCCCGGGAGGGCGCAATGAGCAGTTCTTC; CDR3 protein: CASSFFPGGRNEQFF
V gene: TRBV11-2; D gene: TRBD2; J gene: TRBJ2-1; clone size: -; CDR3 DNA: TGTGCCAGCACCTTGGTGGCGGGGGGGCGTAGTGAGCAGTTCTTC; CDR3 protein: CASTLVAGGRSEQFF
V gene: TRBV5-6; D gene: TRBD1; J gene: TRBJ1-2; clone size: few; CDR3 DNA: TGTGCCAGCAGCTCAGCCGACAGGGACCGGGGTGGCTACACCTTC; CDR3 protein: CASSSADRDRGGYTF
V gene: TRBV6-5; D gene: -; J gene: TRBJ2-5; clone size: few; CDR3 DNA: TGTGCCAGCAGTTACTCGGAGCGGAAGTACCAAGAGACCCAGTACTTC; CDR3 protein: CASSYSERKYQETQYF
V gene: TRBV12-3/TRBV12-4; D gene: -; J gene: TRBJ2-6; clone size: few; CDR3 DNA: TGTGCCAGCAGTCCCGGACTACCCAGGCACGTCCTGACTTTC; CDR3 protein: CASSPGLPRHVLTF
V gene: TRBV25-1; D gene: -; J gene: TRBJ1-2; clone size: few; CDR3 DNA: TGTGCCAGCAGTACTCCGGGAGACTATGGCTACACCTTC; CDR3 protein: CASSTPGDYGYTF
V gene: TRBV6-5; D gene: -; J gene: TRBJ1-4; clone size: many; CDR3 DNA: TGTGCCAGCAGTTACTCGGTACAGGGCGAAAAACTGTTTTTT; CDR3 protein: CASSYSVQGEKLFF
V gene: TRBV20-1; D gene: -; J gene: TRBJ1-1; clone size: few; CDR3 DNA: TGCAGTGCTAGTAGGGGGGGCATGAACACTGAAGCTTTCTTT; CDR3 protein: CSASRGGMNTEAFF
V gene: TRBV20-1; D gene: -; J gene: TRBJ2-5; clone size: -; CDR3 DNA: TGCAATGCTAGTATCCCGGCGGGGACCCAGTACTTC; CDR3 protein: CNASIPAGTQYF
V gene: TRBV20-1; D gene: -; J gene: TRBJ2-7; clone size: -; CDR3 DNA: TGCAGTGCTAGGGCCGGGACAAATTCCTACGAGCAGTACTTC; CDR3 protein: CSARAGTNSYEQYF
V gene: TRBV9; D gene: -; J gene: TRBJ1-2; clone size: -; CDR3 DNA: TGTGCCAGCAGCACCGGGACTACCTATGGCTACACCTTC; CDR3 protein: CASSTGTTYGYTF
V gene: TRBV12-3/TRBV12-4; D gene: TRBD2; J gene: TRBJ2-1; clone size: few; CDR3 DNA: TGTGCCAGCAGCAAGACTAGCGGCCCCTACAATGAGCAGTTCTTC; CDR3 protein: CASSKTSGPYNEQFF
V gene: TRBV20-1; D gene: -; J gene: TRBJ2-7; clone size: -; CDR3 DNA: TGCAGTGCTAGAGACGGGATCTCCTACGAGCAGTACTTC; CDR3 protein: CSARDGISYEQYF
V gene: TRBV4-2; D gene: -; J gene: TRBJ2-3; clone size: -; CDR3 DNA: TGTGCCAGCAGCCAAGATACGGGAGTTGGCGCAGATACGCAGTATTTT; CDR3 protein: CASSQDTGVGADTQYF
V gene: TRBV6-1; D gene: TRBD2; J gene: TRBJ2-7; clone size: once; CDR3 DNA: TGTGCCAGCGGCGCCCAAGAACGGACTAGCGGAACCTACGAGCAGTACTTC; CDR3 protein: CASGAQERTSGTYEQYF
V gene: TRBV12-3/TRBV12-4; D gene: TRBD1; J gene: TRBJ1-2; clone size: -; CDR3 DNA: TGTGCCAGCAGCCCGACCCGGACAGGGTATGGCTACACCTTC; CDR3 protein: CASSPTRTGYGYTF
V gene: TRBV25-1; D gene: -; J gene: TRBJ2-3; clone size: many; CDR3 DNA: TGTGCCAGCAGTGGATTGACGCCACCTACGCAGTATTTT; CDR3 protein: CASSGLTPPTQYF
V gene: TRBV6-2/TRBV6-3; D gene: -; J gene: TRBJ2-1; clone size: -; CDR3 DNA: TGTGCCAGCAGACAGCGGAGGGGGGATGAGCAGTTCTTC; CDR3 protein: CASRQRRGDEQFF
V gene: TRBV29-1; D gene: -; J gene: TRBJ2-5; clone size: -; CDR3 DNA: TGCAGCGGTGGACACCAAGAGACCCAGTACTTC; CDR3 protein: CSGGHQETQYF
V gene: TRBV12-3/TRBV12-4; D gene: -; J gene: TRBJ2-3; clone size: many; CDR3 DNA: TGTGCCAGCAGCTTATCAGGCGGAACAGATACGCAGTATTTT; CDR3 protein: CASSLSGGTDTQYF
V gene: TRBV27; D gene: -; J gene: TRBJ2-1; clone size: -; CDR3 DNA: TGTGCCAGCAGTTTACGTCGGCGAGCTGCCGGCAATGAGCAGTTCTTC; CDR3 protein: CASSLRRRAAGNEQFF
V gene: TRBV12-3/TRBV12-4; D gene: -; J gene: TRBJ1-2; clone size: -; CDR3 DNA: TGTGCCAGCAGTATGACAGGAGACGCAACCTATGGCTACACCTTC; CDR3 protein: CASSMTGDATYGYTF
V gene: TRBV12-3/TRBV12-4; D gene: TRBD1; J gene: TRBJ2-1; clone size: -; CDR3 DNA: TGTGCCAGCAGCCTAACCGGGACAGAGTGGGATGAGCAGTTCTTC; CDR3 protein: CASSLTGTEWDEQFF
V gene: TRBV28; D gene: -; J gene: TRBJ1-5; clone size: -; CDR3 DNA: TGTGCCAGCAGTTTATTTTTTAGGGACGGACTATATCAGCCCCAGCATTTT; CDR3 protein: CASSLFFRDGLYQPQHF
V gene: TRBV11-1; D gene: -; J gene: TRBJ2-1; clone size: few; CDR3 DNA: TGTGCCAGCAGCCTAAGCCAGGTTCGCAATGAGCAGTTCTTC; CDR3 protein: CASSLSQVRNEQFF
V gene: TRBV2; D gene: -; J gene: TRBJ2-5; clone size: -; CDR3 DNA: TGTGCCAGCAGGGGGATCCAGCAGTACTTC; CDR3 protein: CASRGIQQYF
V gene: TRBV6-1; D gene: -; J gene: TRBJ2-1; clone size: -; CDR3 DNA: TGTGCCAGCGGGGGGAGGCGGGAACAGTTCTTC; CDR3 protein: CASGGRREQFF
V gene: TRBV20-1; D gene: -; J gene: TRBJ1-3; clone size: -; CDR3 DNA: TGCAGTGCTGGGGCTCCTGGAAACACCATATATTTT; CDR3 protein: CSAGAPGNTIYF
V gene: TRBV5-1; D gene: -; J gene: TRBJ1-2; clone size: -; CDR3 DNA: TGCGCCAGCAGCTTGGGCCACATTAATGGCTACACCTTC; CDR3 protein: CASSLGHINGYTF
V gene: TRBV14; D gene: -; J gene: TRBJ1-1; clone size: -; CDR3 DNA: TGTGCCAGCAGCCAAGATTACGGTGGGAACACTGAAGCTTTCTTT; CDR3 protein: CASSQDYGGNTEAFF
V gene: TRBV13; D gene: -; J gene: TRBJ1-4; clone size: -; CDR3 DNA: TGTGCCAGCAGCCAACAGGGCGTACGTGAAAAACTGTTTTTT; CDR3 protein: CASSQQGVREKLFF
V gene: TRBV10-3; D gene: -; J gene: TRBJ2-3; clone size: few; CDR3 DNA: TGTGCCATCGGATGGTGGGATACGCAGTATTTT; CDR3 protein: CAIGWWDTQYF
V gene: TRBV15; D gene: -; J gene: TRBJ1-2; clone size: -; CDR3 DNA: TGTGCCACCAGCAATCGGGGCTATGGCTACACCTTC; CDR3 protein: CATSNRGYGYTF
V gene: TRBV12-3/TRBV12-4; D gene: -; J gene: TRBJ2-3; clone size: -; CDR3 DNA: TGTGCCAGCAGTCGGAGAACAGATATGCAGTATTTT; CDR3 protein: CASSRRTDMQYF
V gene: TRBV20-1; D gene: -; J gene: TRBJ2-3; clone size: few; CDR3 DNA: TGCAGTGCGACTACTCCGGGCTCAGATACGCAGTATTTT; CDR3 protein: CSATTPGSDTQYF
V gene: TRBV12-3/TRBV12-4; D gene: -; J gene: TRBJ2-1; clone size: -; CDR3 DNA: TGTGCCAGCAGTTTATTGCTTCTCGTGGGTGAGCAGTTCTTC; CDR3 protein: CASSLLLLVGEQFF
V gene: TRBV20-1; D gene: TRBD1; J gene: TRBJ1-2; clone size: -; CDR3 DNA: TGCAGTGCACTAAGAGGACAGGGGTACAACTATGGCTACACCTTC; CDR3 protein: CSALRGQGYNYGYTF
V gene: TRBV28; D gene: -; J gene: TRBJ2-3; clone size: few; CDR3 DNA: TGTGCCAGCAGTTTGACCGGGACCTGGAGCACAGATACGCAGTATTTT; CDR3 protein: CASSLTGTWSTDTQYF
V gene: TRBV27; D gene: -; J gene: TRBJ2-7; clone size: many; CDR3 DNA: TGTGCCAGCAGTTTTAGCGGCTCCTACGAGCAGTACTTC; CDR3 protein: CASSFSGSYEQYF
V gene: TRBV7-3; D gene: -; J gene: TRBJ2-1; clone size: -; CDR3 DNA: TGTGCCAGCAGCTTAGGTACAGCTGTAGGTGAGCAGTTCTTC; CDR3 protein: CASSLGTAVGEQFF